Following are 5 T cell receptor beta chains from one sample sequenced in a study of cytomegalovirus exposure and HLA in healthy donors. PCR used 60 Vbeta primers and 13 Jbeta primers. TCRdb's copy holds only in-frame clones and misses some; the assay was immunoSEQ multiplex PCR. Here the sample spans 200,000 to 250,000 clones, over 80% being singletons. Sequenced: PBMCs. These receptors came from a woman aged 40 to 49 in good health and CMV-seropositive.

The genes are TRBV4-3 and TRBJ2-1; TRBD2 is a possible D gene (6 bases). CDR1 and CDR2 (germline): LGHNA, YSLEER. V gave up 3 bases and J gave up 8 bases, with 14 bases separating them. The CDR3 extends over 14 amino acids. The CDR3 region is CASSQERAGDEQFF. CDR3 nucleotides: TGCGCCAGCAGCCAGGAGCGGGCTGGGGATGAGCAGTTCTTC.

The chain recombines TRBV6-4 with TRBJ1-5; 10 nucleotides align to TRBD1. V was clipped by 6 bases and J by 1 base; unmatched bases: 15. Per the germline V gene, CDR1 is MRHNA and CDR2 is SNTAGT. The CDR3 extends over 19 amino acids. CDR3 residues: CASREGRDRGYGSNQPQHF. The CDR3 coding sequence is TGTGCCAGCAGGGAGGGTAGGGACAGGGGCTATGGCAGCAATCAGCCCCAGCATTTT.

The chain links TRBV19 to TRBJ1-1; D gene unclear. Germline lookup yields CDR1 LNHDA and CDR2 SQIVND (reference sequence). The CDR3 runs to 11 residues. Trimming shortened V by 9 bases and J by 6 bases, and 11 bases separated the two germline ends. DNA for the CDR3: TGTGCCAGCTACCGGTTGGCTGAAGCTTTCTTT. Translated: CASYRLAEAFF. The full variable domain, in which reference TRBV19 and TRBJ1-1 provide the parts outside the CDR3, is DGGITQSPKYLFRKEGQNVTLSCEQNLNHDAMYWYRQDPGQGLRLIYYSQIVNDFQKGDIAEGYSVSREKKESFPLTVTSAQKNPTAFYLCASYRLAEAFFGQGTRLTVV.

The CDR3 region is CASSQAGLLNEKLFF. CDR3 sequence (DNA): TGCGCCAGCAGCCAGGCGGGACTGCTTAATGAAAAACTGTTTTTT. The rearrangement joins TRBV4-1 to TRBJ1-4; TRBD1 might be the D (5 bases). There are 15 residues in the CDR3. V lost 3 bases, J lost 4 bases, and 12 bases lay in between. Germline V gene data show CDR1 as MGHRA and CDR2 as YSYEKL.

V is TRBV6-1 and J is TRBJ1-1; D uncertain. The CDR3 has 15 amino acids. Germline values: CDR1 MNHNS, CDR2 SASEGT. V was pared by 2 bases and J by 3 bases, with 13 bases between. The CDR3 DNA follows: TGTGCCAGCAGTGAAATGTACGGCGGGTACACTGAAGCTTTCTTT. Protein sequence: CASSEMYGGYTEAFF.